The clone carrying this TCR beta chain was seen more than once but under ten times. Its antigen is unidentified. Using unique molecular identifiers, the investigators prepared the TCRbeta library. TCRdb ran MiXCR on the PCR reads and lists one entry per CDR3 protein. The sample consists of around 440,000 distinct CDR3 sequences, around 15% of them appearing once. This sample was included in a study of T-cell reconstitution after alpha-beta-depleted transplantation in children. There are 15 residues in the CDR3. With V trimmed by 2 bases and J by 5 bases, 7 bases remained unmatched. Germline CDR1 and CDR2: SEHNR and FQNEAQ (reference sequence). General study findings and limits: Once a year had passed after transplant, T-cell counts and diversity came mostly from newly produced T cells. There were reportedly several hundred expanded graft clones from which alpha-beta T cells came about two months after transplant. At day 60, the high TCRbeta diversity found in some patients originated from recipient T cells and thymic progenitors that had survived.

The sequence was obtained from a boy younger than two who had a stem cell transplant for Wiskott-Aldrich syndrome, so the T cells may come from the graft donor. The source material was PBMCs, mostly from graft donor cells, sampled 360 days after TCRalphabeta/CD19-depleted stem cell transplant. This chain connects TRBV7-9 to TRBJ2-3; 7 bases map to TRBD2. The CDR3 region is CASSLPGLGVDTQYF. The CDR3 DNA is TGTGCCAGCAGCTTACCCGGACTAGGAGTAGATACGCAGTATTTT.